Listed below are T cell receptor beta chains from one sample, sequenced in a study of vaccination and CD4 T cells after COVID-19. TCRdb processed the PCR reads anew with MiXCR; each CDR3 protein has one entry. The sample includes around 12,000 distinct CDR3 sequences, 58% of them seen just once. These receptors have no identified antigens. Sequencing input: CD4+ T cells from blood, cultured in vitro. The source is a human donor who had recovered from COVID-19. CDR3s include the opening cysteine and the closing phenylalanine or tryptophan. D genes are given only for firm matches. Clone sizes are given selectively: once, few, many, or a class where the clone is expanded.

V gene	J gene	clone size	D gene	CDR3 DNA	CDR3 protein
TRBV24-1	TRBJ2-5	.	.	TGTGCCACCAGTGATTTCACGGGGCAGGAGACCCAGTACTTC	CATSDFTGQETQYF
TRBV5-4	TRBJ2-5	once	.	TGTGCCAGCAGCCAGTACCAAGAGACCCAGTACTTC	CASSQYQETQYF
TRBV7-3	TRBJ2-6	.	.	TGTGCCAGCAGCCCAACAGGGTTTGGGGCCAACGTCCTGACTTTC	CASSPTGFGANVLTF
TRBV7-8	TRBJ2-5	.	TRBD2	TGTGCCAGCAGCTTAGGCTTTATCGGGAGGGCCTCTAAGACCCAGTACTTC	CASSLGFIGRASKTQYF
TRBV6-1	TRBJ2-2	.	TRBD2	TGTGCCAGCAGGACTAGCGGGAGAGAGGGCGGGGAGCTGTTTTTT	CASRTSGREGGELFF
TRBV6-1	TRBJ2-6	.	.	TGTGCCAGCAGTGGCGGCAGTAGGGGGACTGGGGCCAACGTCCTGACTTTC	CASSGGSRGTGANVLTF
TRBV6-1	TRBJ2-7	few	.	TGTGCCAGCACATCCGACAGGTCATGGGAGCAGTACTTC	CASTSDRSWEQYF
TRBV4-1	TRBJ2-6	.	.	TGCGCCAGCAGCCAAGAGCAACTCTCTGGGGCCAACGTCCTGACTTTC	CASSQEQLSGANVLTF
TRBV7-6	TRBJ1-4	few	.	TGTGCCAGCAGCTTAGGGACCCAGGGTGAAAAACTGTTTTTT	CASSLGTQGEKLFF
TRBV6-4	TRBJ2-1	.	.	TGTGCCAGCAGTGACTCGGCGGGCTCCTACAATGAGCAGTTCTTC	CASSDSAGSYNEQFF
TRBV7-2	TRBJ2-3	.	.	TGTGCCAGCAGCCGTGACAGCCCACCAGATACGCAGTATTTT	CASSRDSPPDTQYF